This T cell receptor beta chain was identified in a study of response to subunit inactivated influenza vaccine. A remark on this clonotype: Its target is not known.

The CDR3 sequence is 14 residues long. The V gene's germline CDR1 is SEHNR and CDR2 FQNEAQ (reference sequence). V shed 1 base and J shed 5 bases, with 11 bases lying between them. Points from the study as a whole: New T cells are recruited in small numbers by each seasonal influenza vaccination, according to the authors' suggestion.

TCRdb called the RT-PCR reads again in MiXCR, with one record for every CDR3 protein. The sample consists of 610,000 or so distinct CDR3 sequences, approximately 15% of them appearing once. The source is a man aged 50 to 59 who received an inactivated influenza vaccine. The chain uses TRBV7-9 and TRBJ1-2; a possible D gene is TRBD1 (6 bases). The sample consisted of PBMCs from blood, taken 11 to 12 days after vaccination. The CDR3 nucleotides are TGTGCCAGCAGCTTAGGGCAGGGGAGATATGGCTACACCTTC. This encodes CASSLGQGRYGYTF.